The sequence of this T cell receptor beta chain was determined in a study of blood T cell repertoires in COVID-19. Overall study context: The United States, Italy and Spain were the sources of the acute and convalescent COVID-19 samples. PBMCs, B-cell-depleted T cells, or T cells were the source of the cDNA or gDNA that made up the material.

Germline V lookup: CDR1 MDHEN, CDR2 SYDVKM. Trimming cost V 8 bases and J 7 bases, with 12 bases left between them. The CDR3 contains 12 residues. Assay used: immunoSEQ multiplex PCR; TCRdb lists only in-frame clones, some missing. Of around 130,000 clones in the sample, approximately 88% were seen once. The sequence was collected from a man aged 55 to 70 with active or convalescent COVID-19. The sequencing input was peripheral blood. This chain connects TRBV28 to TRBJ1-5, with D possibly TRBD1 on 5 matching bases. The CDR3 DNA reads TGTGCCAGCGGCGGGGGGGGGCAGCCCCAGCATTTT. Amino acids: CASGGGGQPQHF. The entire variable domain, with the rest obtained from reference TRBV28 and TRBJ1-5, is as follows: DVKVTQSSRYLVKRTGEKVFLECVQDMDHENMFWYRQDPGLGLRLIYFSYDVKMKEKGDIPEGYSVSREKKERFSLILESASTNQTSMYLCASGGGGQPQHFGDGTRLSIL.